A selection of T cell receptor beta chains follows, all from one sample in a study of shared clonotypes between healthy human individuals. Sequencing was performed with immunoSEQ multiplex PCR; in TCRdb, only in-frame clones are kept and a portion is missing. The repertoire includes roughly 2 million clones, about 94% of them detected once, and 0.13% sits in the top ten. Source material: naive CD4+ T cells sorted from blood. These receptors were collected from a man aged 18 to 29 in good health. CDR3s include the opening cysteine and the closing phenylalanine or tryptophan. Each record gives: CDR3 length, D gene, V gene, J gene, clone size, CDR3 protein, CDR3 DNA. The D gene is left open where the match is weak. Size tells how often a clone was seen (once, few, many) or the class of an expanded clone, and some rows leave it out.

17	TRBD2	TRBV27	TRBJ2-7	once	CASSMTSGTSNLYEQYF	TGTGCCAGCAGTATGACGAGCGGGACTTCCAATTTGTACGAGCAGTACTTC
15	-	TRBV9	TRBJ2-3	-	CASSSQSSVSDTQYF	TGTGCCAGCAGTTCCCAATCATCTGTTTCCGATACGCAGTATTTT
13	-	TRBV11-3	TRBJ2-3	-	CASSLGGSDTQYF	TGTGCCAGCAGCTTAGGGGGATCCGATACGCAGTATTTT
12	-	TRBV19	TRBJ1-1	once	CASSDPWTEAFF	TGTGCCAGTAGTGATCCGTGGACTGAAGCTTTCTTT
15	-	TRBV5-5	TRBJ2-7	-	CASSLAVGISYEQYF	TGTGCCAGCAGCTTGGCCGTGGGGATCTCCTACGAGCAGTACTTC
14	TRBD1	TRBV6-5	TRBJ1-2	-	CASISPGTAYGYTF	TGTGCCAGCATCTCTCCCGGGACAGCCTATGGCTACACCTTC
15	TRBD1	TRBV28	TRBJ1-2	once	CASREQGTSNYGYTF	TGTGCCAGCAGAGAACAGGGGACCTCTAACTATGGCTACACCTTC
14	-	TRBV6-6	TRBJ1-5	-	CASSHRQVDQPQHF	TGTGCCAGCAGTCACAGACAGGTGGATCAGCCCCAGCATTTT
17	TRBD1	TRBV28	TRBJ1-5	-	CASRLATGIDSNQPQHF	TGTGCCAGCAGGCTGGCGACAGGGATCGATAGCAATCAGCCCCAGCATTTT
15	TRBD2	TRBV29-1	TRBJ2-7	-	CSVATGLVLGGEQYF	TGCAGCGTAGCCACGGGACTAGTCCTGGGAGGGGAGCAGTACTTC
14	-	TRBV27	TRBJ2-1	-	CASSRDFTYNEQFF	TGTGCCAGCAGTCGGGACTTCACCTACAATGAGCAGTTCTTC
16	-	TRBV18	TRBJ2-6	-	CASSPRLNSGANVLTF	TGTGCCAGCTCACCACGTCTCAACTCTGGGGCCAACGTCCTGACTTTC
15	-	TRBV14	TRBJ2-2	-	CASSRQESNTGELFF	TGTGCCAGCAGCCGACAGGAATCGAACACCGGGGAGCTGTTTTTT
15	-	TRBV4-1	TRBJ1-5	-	CASSHVEVSNQPQHF	TGCGCCAGCAGCCACGTAGAGGTTAGCAATCAGCCCCAGCATTTT
13	TRBD1	TRBV6-5	TRBJ2-5	-	CASSWDSQETQYF	TGTGCCAGCAGCTGGGACAGTCAAGAGACCCAGTACTTC
16	-	TRBV28	TRBJ2-3	-	CASSSLPPGGTDTQYF	TGTGCCAGCAGTAGTCTACCACCGGGGGGCACAGATACGCAGTATTTT
14	-	TRBV6-5	TRBJ1-6	once	CASAGRSYNSPLHF	TGTGCCAGCGCAGGGCGCTCCTATAATTCACCCCTCCACTTT
14	TRBD1	TRBV2	TRBJ1-1	-	CASTRTGANTEAFF	TGTGCCAGCACCCGGACAGGGGCGAACACTGAAGCTTTCTTT
17	-	TRBV4-2	TRBJ2-5	-	CASSQEVGGQGQETQYF	TGTGCCAGCAGCCAAGAAGTTGGGGGCCAGGGGCAAGAGACCCAGTACTTC
16	-	TRBV2	TRBJ1-3	-	CASSEAPITSGNTIYF	TGTGCCAGCAGTGAAGCGCCGATCACCTCTGGAAACACCATATATTTT
15	-	TRBV29-1	TRBJ2-1	-	CSVVPGLSSYNEQFF	TGCAGCGTTGTTCCGGGTTTGAGCTCCTACAATGAGCAGTTCTTC
13	TRBD1	TRBV18	TRBJ1-2	-	CASSPSDQGGYTF	TGTGCCAGCTCACCCTCTGACCAGGGGGGGTACACCTTC
17	TRBD2	TRBV6-1	TRBJ2-1	-	CASSDLKGLAENNEQFF	TGTGCCAGCAGTGATCTAAAGGGACTAGCGGAAAACAATGAGCAGTTCTTC
11	-	TRBV6-5	TRBJ2-7	-	CATGASYEQYF	TGTGCCACCGGGGCATCCTACGAGCAGTACTTC
12	-	TRBV2	TRBJ1-1	-	CASSQTGPEAFF	TGTGCCAGCAGTCAAACGGGACCTGAAGCTTTCTTT
14	-	TRBV6-5	TRBJ1-4	-	CASSRTVFNEKLFF	TGTGCCAGCAGTAGGACAGTCTTTAATGAAAAACTGTTTTTT
15	TRBD1	TRBV7-9	TRBJ2-2	-	CASSFSRGQTGELFF	TGTGCCAGCAGCTTTTCTAGGGGGCAAACCGGGGAGCTGTTTTTT
11	-	TRBV6-5	TRBJ1-2	-	CASWRDYGYTF	TGTGCCAGCTGGAGAGACTATGGCTACACCTTC